This paragraph reports one T cell receptor (beta chain). The antigen is unknown. Reverse transcription used roughly 0.45 to 1 ug RNA and random hexamers. The TCR beta CDR3 was amplified by immunoSEQ multiplex PCR across 54 Vbeta, 13 Jbeta. TCRdb re-derived calls from the immunoSEQ multiplex PCR reads in MiXCR, one entry per CDR3 protein. The sample carries hundreds of thousands of distinct CDR3 sequences, 95% to 97% recorded once. These data originate in a study of CD8 T cells in Susac syndrome. In the study overall: The Susac syndrome patients were therapy-naive, on corticosteroids, or on intravenous immunoglobulin alone at blood draw.

Overall study results and limits: Clonal expansion did not appear in Susac syndrome CD4+ T cell repertoires.

V gave up 1 base and J gave up 4 bases; unmatched junction bases: 4. The CDR3 has 14 amino acids. Looked up from germline, CDR1 is LGHDT and CDR2 is YNNKEL (reference sequence). J is TRBJ2-7 and V is TRBV3-1, with 7 nucleotides matching TRBD2. This sequence originates from a human donor with Susac syndrome. The sequencing sample was made of CD4+ T cells from PBMCs. DNA of the CDR3: TGTGCCAGCAGCCAAGTACGCGGGAGATACGAGCAGTACTTC. Translating it yields CASSQVRGRYEQYF.